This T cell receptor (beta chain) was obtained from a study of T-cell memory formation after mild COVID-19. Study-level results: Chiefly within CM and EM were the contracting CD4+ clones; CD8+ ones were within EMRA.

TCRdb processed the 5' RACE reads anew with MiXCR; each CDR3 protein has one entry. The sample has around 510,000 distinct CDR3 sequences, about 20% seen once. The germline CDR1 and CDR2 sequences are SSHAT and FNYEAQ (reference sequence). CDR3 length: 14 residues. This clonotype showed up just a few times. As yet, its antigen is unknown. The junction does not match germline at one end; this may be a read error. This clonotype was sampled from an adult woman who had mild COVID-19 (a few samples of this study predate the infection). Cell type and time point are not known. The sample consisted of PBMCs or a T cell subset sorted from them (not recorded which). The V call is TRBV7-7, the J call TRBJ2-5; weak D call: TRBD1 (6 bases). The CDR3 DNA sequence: TGTGCTAGCAGCTTATATCAGGGGATTGAGACCCAGTACTTC. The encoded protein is CASSLYQGIETQYF.